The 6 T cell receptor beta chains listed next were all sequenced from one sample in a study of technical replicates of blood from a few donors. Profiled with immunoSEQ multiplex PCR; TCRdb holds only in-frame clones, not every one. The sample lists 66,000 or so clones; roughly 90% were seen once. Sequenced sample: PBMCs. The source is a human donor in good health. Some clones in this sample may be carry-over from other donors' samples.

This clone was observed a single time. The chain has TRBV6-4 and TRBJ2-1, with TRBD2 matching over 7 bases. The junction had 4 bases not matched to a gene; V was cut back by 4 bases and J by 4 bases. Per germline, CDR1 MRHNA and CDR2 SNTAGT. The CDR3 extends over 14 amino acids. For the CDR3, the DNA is TGTGCCAGCAGTGCTAGGGGAGGGTACAATGAGCAGTTCTTC. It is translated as CASSARGGYNEQFF.

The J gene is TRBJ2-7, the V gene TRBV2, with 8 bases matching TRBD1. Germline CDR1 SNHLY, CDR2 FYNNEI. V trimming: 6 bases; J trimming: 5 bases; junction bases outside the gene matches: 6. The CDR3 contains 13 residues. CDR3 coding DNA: TGTGCCAGCAGCGAGGACAGGGTTCACGAGCAGTACTTC. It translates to CASSEDRVHEQYF.

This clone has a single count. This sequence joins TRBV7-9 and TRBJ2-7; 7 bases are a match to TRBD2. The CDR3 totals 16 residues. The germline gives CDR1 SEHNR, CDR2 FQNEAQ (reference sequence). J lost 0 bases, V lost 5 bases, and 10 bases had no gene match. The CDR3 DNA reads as TGTGCCAGCAGCACCGGGACGGGAGGAGTCTCCTACGAGCAGTACTTC. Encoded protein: CASSTGTGGVSYEQYF.

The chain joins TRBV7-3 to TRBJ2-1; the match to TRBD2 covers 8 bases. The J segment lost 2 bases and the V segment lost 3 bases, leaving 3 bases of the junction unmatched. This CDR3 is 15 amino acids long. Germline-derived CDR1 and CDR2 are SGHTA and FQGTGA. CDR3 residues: CASSFASGPYNEQFF. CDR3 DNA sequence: TGTGCCAGCAGCTTCGCTAGCGGGCCCTACAATGAGCAGTTCTTC.

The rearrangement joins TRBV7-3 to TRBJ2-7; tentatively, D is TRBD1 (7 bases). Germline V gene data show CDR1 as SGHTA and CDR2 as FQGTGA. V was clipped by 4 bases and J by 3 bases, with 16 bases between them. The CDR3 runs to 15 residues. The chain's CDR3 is CASSSSAGQLYEQYF. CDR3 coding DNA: TGTGCCAGCAGCTCCTCGGCGGGACAGCTCTACGAGCAGTACTTC.

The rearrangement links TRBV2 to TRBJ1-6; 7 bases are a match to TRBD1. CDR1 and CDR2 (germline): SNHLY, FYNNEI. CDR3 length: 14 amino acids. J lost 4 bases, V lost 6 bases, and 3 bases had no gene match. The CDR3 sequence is CASSLTGYNSPLHF. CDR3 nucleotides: TGTGCCAGCAGCTTGACAGGGTATAATTCACCCCTCCACTTT.